The sequence of this T cell receptor beta chain was determined in a study of T cells expressing NK-cell markers. Study overall: HCMV seropositivity characterized seven of the eight sequenced donors, and seronegativity one.

This CDR3 contains 15 residues. CDR1 and CDR2 from the germline V gene are LNHDA and SQIVND (reference sequence). From its re-call of the 5' RACE reads, TCRdb lists each CDR3 protein once, without DNA. The table lists around 110,000 distinct CDR3 sequences. Whole-study results and caveats: Where several donors were concerned, these clonotypes also led the CD3+CD56-NKG2C+ fraction. HCMV specificity of expanded NKG2C+ T cell clones remained unclear.

With regard to this clonotype: What it recognizes is unknown.

This receptor was identified in a woman aged 18 to 75 in good health. Specimen: blood T cells: a sorted CD56 or NKG2C T cell subset, CD4+ or CD8+ T cells, or bulk PBMC T cells (not recorded which). The V call is TRBV19, the J call TRBJ2-1; the D call from TCRdb, TRBD1, cannot be confirmed without DNA. The chain's CDR3 is CASTPGQSSYNEQFF.